These 25 T cell receptor beta chains were sequenced from one sample in a study of T cells after yellow fever vaccination. TCRdb used MiXCR to reprocess the 5' RACE reads, holding one entry per CDR3 protein. The data show 140,000 to 150,000 distinct CDR3 sequences, roughly 6.7% seen once. Sequences were derived from CD4+ T cells sorted from PBMCs, sampled 10 days after the yellow fever booster vaccination. All receptors derive from a man in his thirties or forties who received the YFV17D yellow fever vaccine.

This clonotype was detected many times. This chain uses TRBV29-1 with TRBJ2-2; D unclear. Germline V gives CDR1 SQVTM, CDR2 ANQGSEA. V lost 4 bases and J lost 2, with 8 bases in between. This CDR3 spans 13 amino acids. The CDR3 loop is CSVGETNTGELFF. In nucleotides, the CDR3 is TGCAGCGTTGGAGAAACCAACACCGGGGAGCTGTTTTTT.

A few counts support this clonotype. The chain uses TRBV6-2 or TRBV6-3 and TRBJ2-6, with 7 bases that match TRBD1. This CDR3 comprises 15 residues. With V trimmed by 6 bases and J by 6 bases, 8 bases remained unmatched. Germline CDR1 is MNHEY and CDR2 is SVGEGT. This CDR3 reads CASRRGRSEANVLTF. The CDR3, as DNA: TGTGCCAGCAGGAGGGGGCGTTCCGAGGCCAACGTCCTGACTTTC.

This clonotype was found many times. The chain is built from TRBV5-1 and TRBJ2-1; perhaps TRBD2 as D (7 bases). This CDR3 has 17 amino acids. Germline CDR1 reads SGHRS; CDR2 reads YFSETQ. V lost 4 bases and J lost 4, with 21 bases in between. Written as DNA, the CDR3 is TGCGCCAGCAGCGGGGGCCTAGCGGCCGATACTTACAATGAGCAGTTCTTC. Its translation is CASSGGLAADTYNEQFF.

This clonotype was recorded at least ten times. The chain carries TRBV6-1 and TRBJ2-3, with 9 bases lining up with TRBD1. Germline CDR1 reads MNHNS; CDR2 reads SASEGT. The CDR3 is 15 amino acids. J was trimmed by 14 bases and V by 2 bases; bases with no gene match: 14. Here the CDR3 reads CASSEHSGQGPGPYF. The CDR3 bases are TGTGCCAGCAGTGAACATTCGGGACAGGGCCCGGGTCCGTATTTT.

This clonotype appeared many times. The chain carries TRBV5-1 and TRBJ1-6; D ambiguous. The CDR3 length is 14 residues. Trimming stripped 5 bases from V and 4 bases from J, with 10 bases between. Germline loops: CDR1 SGHRS, CDR2 YFSETQ. For the CDR3, the DNA is TGCGCCAGCAGTCCTGCCGGGTATAATTCACCCCTCCACTTT. Translation gives CASSPAGYNSPLHF.

This clonotype appeared many times. Mismatch with germline at one junction end may stem from a read error. The chain uses TRBV4-3 and TRBJ2-1; D call uncertain. Germline V gene data show CDR1 as LGHNA and CDR2 as YSLEER. The CDR3 extends over 11 amino acids. CDR3 in DNA: TGCGCCAGCAGCCGCGCCCCCCCGTTTTCCTTC. Protein: CASSRAPPFSF.

This clonotype was detected many times. The CDR3 DNA reads TGCAGTGCCAGGGATACACAAGAGACCCAGTACTTC. It codes for CSARDTQETQYF. The chain joins TRBV20-1 to TRBJ2-5; D perhaps matches TRBD1 (5 bases). Trimming cost V 6 bases and J 2 bases, with 10 bases left between them. The CDR3 is 12 amino acids. Germline V gives CDR1 DFQATT, CDR2 SNEGSKA (reference sequence).

In this sample, this clonotype turned up many times. This chain joins TRBV25-1 and TRBJ2-7; TRBD2 agrees at 9 bases. CDR1 and CDR2 (germline): MGHDK, SYGVNS. The CDR3 length is 14 residues. Trimming at V came to 2 bases and at J to 6 bases, leaving 5 bases not matched to a gene. The CDR3 reads CASSEGGLAIEQYF. As DNA, the CDR3 is TGTGCCAGCAGTGAAGGGGGACTAGCAATCGAGCAGTACTTC.

At least ten counts were recorded for this clonotype. This sequence joins TRBV9 and TRBJ2-1, with no clear D. The CDR3 is 15 residues long. The V gene lost 0 bases and the J gene lost 8 bases, with 15 bases spanning the gap. Germline assignment: CDR1 SGDLS and CDR2 YYNGEE. This CDR3 reads CASSVGTHLSDEQFF. In DNA, the CDR3 is TGTGCCAGCAGCGTAGGGACCCACCTCTCTGATGAGCAGTTCTTC.

There are a few counts of this clonotype. CDR3 in DNA: TGTGCCAGCAGCTCTAGCGGGAGGGTCTACGAGCAGTACTTC. Its translation: CASSSSGRVYEQYF. V gene TRBV7-2 combines with J gene TRBJ2-7; 12 nucleotides align to TRBD2. In germline, CDR1 is SGHTA, CDR2 FQGNSA. This CDR3 spans 14 amino acids. Unmatched junction bases numbered 1, after V lost 4 bases and J lost 3 bases.

Concerning this clonotype: This may be a read error, as it is one base from a much larger clone. This chain joins TRBV29-1 and TRBJ2-1; 13 bases align to TRBD2. The CDR3 has 16 residues. Germline-derived CDR1 and CDR2 are SQVTM and ANQGSEA. The CDR3: CSVVRTSGRHYNERFF. For the CDR3, the DNA is TGCAGCGTTGTCCGGACTAGCGGGAGACACTACAATGAGCGGTTCTTC.

This clonotype was seen ten or more times. The chain carries TRBV19 and TRBJ2-1, with D possibly being TRBD2 (5 bases). This CDR3 contains 12 residues. V lost 3 bases to trimming and J lost 6 bases, with 6 bases between them. CDR1 and CDR2 from the germline V gene are LNHDA and SQIVND (reference sequence). The CDR3 DNA sequence: TGTGCCAGTAGTATTGAGGGCAATGAGCAGTTCTTC. Protein: CASSIEGNEQFF.

This clonotype was counted many times. This chain joins TRBV12-3 or TRBV12-4 and TRBJ2-5; the D is unclear. This CDR3 contains 15 residues. V lost 5 bases, J lost 2 bases, and 15 bases lay in between. CDR3 in amino acids: CASSPYGRYQETQYF. Written as DNA, the CDR3 is TGTGCCAGCAGTCCATACGGACGGTATCAAGAGACCCAGTACTTC.

This clonotype was seen a few times. The V gene is TRBV7-6, the J gene TRBJ2-1; 9 bases line up with TRBD2. Trimming cost V 1 base and J 4 bases; bases outside gene matches: 5. CDR1 is SGHVS, CDR2 FNYEAQ, per germline. The CDR3 runs 16 residues. The CDR3: CASSLDAGGGYNEQFF. CDR3 DNA: TGTGCCAGCAGCTTAGATGCGGGAGGGGGGTACAATGAGCAGTTCTTC.

This clonotype has a count of ten or more. V usage is TRBV10-3 and J usage is TRBJ2-3, with 14 bases identical to TRBD2. Per the germline V gene, CDR1 is ENHRY and CDR2 is SYGVKD. V was clipped by 4 bases and J by 6 bases; unmatched bases: 0. The CDR3 runs to 14 residues. The CDR3 nucleotides are TGTGCCATCAGTGGGACTAGCGGGAGGGATACGCAGTATTTT. Residues: CAISGTSGRDTQYF.

In its sample, this clonotype was seen many times. The CDR3 DNA is TGCGCCAGCGGGGCCCCGGGACCGGCGAACACTGAAGCTTTCTTT. This encodes CASGAPGPANTEAFF. The chain has TRBV5-1 and TRBJ1-1, with a possible D match to TRBD1 (5 bases). Germline values: CDR1 SGHRS, CDR2 YFSETQ. There are 15 residues in the CDR3. Deletions cut 7 bases from V and 1 base from J, with 17 bases between. Based on the CDR3 plus reference TRBV5-1 and TRBJ1-1, the full variable domain is KAGVTQTPRYLIKTRGQQVTLSCSPISGHRSVSWYQQTPGQGLQFLFEYFSETQRNKGNFPGRFSGRQFSNSRSEMNVSTLELGDSALYLCASGAPGPANTEAFFGQGTRLTVV.

In its sample, this clonotype was seen many times. The chain couples TRBV7-3 to TRBJ2-2; D possibly uses TRBD1 or TRBD2 (5 bases each). Trimming removed 5 bases from V and 7 bases from J, with 17 bases in between. CDR1 and CDR2 (germline): SGHTA, FQGTGA. The CDR3 is 15 residues long. CDR3 loop: CASSPSMGVGGELFF. The CDR3 region has the DNA TGTGCCAGCAGCCCCTCTATGGGGGTGGGCGGGGAGCTGTTTTTT.

Many counts were recorded for this clonotype. The rearrangement uses TRBV18 and TRBJ1-1; D is unresolved. The CDR3 is 13 amino acids. CDR1 is KGHSH and CDR2 is LQKENI in the germline V gene. V was clipped by 2 bases and J by 0 bases, with 4 bases between them. CDR3 region: CASSPELNTEAFF. The CDR3 nucleotides read TGTGCCAGCTCACCAGAGCTGAACACTGAAGCTTTCTTT.

This clonotype was detected ten times or more. The rearrangement uses TRBV5-1 and TRBJ1-4; unclear D gene. The germline V gene encodes CDR1 SGHRS and CDR2 YFSETQ. Trimming took 1 base from V and 8 from J, leaving 12 bases between them. The CDR3 is 14 amino acids. The CDR3: CASSLMSVGEKLFF. Written as DNA, the CDR3 is TGCGCCAGCAGCTTGATGTCGGTGGGCGAAAAACTGTTTTTT.

This clonotype has a handful of counts. The chain is built from TRBV5-1 and TRBJ2-1, with D tentatively TRBD2 (7 bases). The CDR3 has 18 residues. V gave up 3 bases and J gave up 5 bases, with 24 bases separating them. CDR1 SGHRS and CDR2 YFSETQ come from the germline V gene. The CDR3 loop is CASSSSRGEGQNNNEQFF. In DNA, the CDR3 is TGCGCCAGCAGCTCCTCACGGGGGGAAGGACAGAACAACAATGAGCAGTTCTTC.

At least ten counts were recorded for this clonotype. The V and J genes are TRBV7-2 and TRBJ2-7; D gene unclear. CDR1 and CDR2 (germline): SGHTA, FQGNSA. The ends were cut back, 7 bases at V and 2 bases at J, with 6 bases in the middle. This CDR3 has 11 residues. In DNA form, the CDR3 reads TGTGCCAGCACCTCAGCCTACGAGCAGTACTTC. Protein sequence: CASTSAYEQYF.

At least ten counts were recorded for this clonotype. The chain joins TRBV29-1 to TRBJ2-3, with no clear D. V was pared by 4 bases and J by 2 bases, with 10 bases between. CDR3 length: 13 residues. From germline, CDR1 is SQVTM and CDR2 ANQGSEA. Here the CDR3 reads CSVGYGLTDTQYF. The CDR3 bases are TGCAGCGTTGGCTACGGCCTCACAGATACGCAGTATTTT.

At least ten counts were recorded for this clonotype. The V and J genes are TRBV6-5 and TRBJ2-6, with D possibly being TRBD1 (5 bases). The germline gives CDR1 MNHEY, CDR2 SVGAGI. The CDR3 has 16 residues. V gave up 6 bases and J gave up 0 bases, with 12 bases separating them. As DNA, the CDR3 is TGTGCCAGCAGCCTTCAGGGCCGCTCTGGGGCCAACGTCCTGACTTTC. Translation gives CASSLQGRSGANVLTF.

This clonotype has at least ten counts. The chain is built from TRBV18 and TRBJ2-7; D is perhaps TRBD2 (6 bases). Germline-derived CDR1 and CDR2 are KGHSH and LQKENI. The germline V and J ends were trimmed by 3 bases and 7 bases, with 10 bases remaining between them. The CDR3 is made up of 12 amino acids. This chain's CDR3 is CASSPGTLEQYF. The CDR3 coding sequence is TGTGCCAGCTCACCTGGGACTCTTGAGCAGTACTTC.

As regards this clonotype: This may stem from a read error, because a much larger clone lies one nucleotide away. V gene TRBV29-1 combines with J gene TRBJ2-3, with 10 bases identical to TRBD1. This CDR3 spans 12 amino acids. The V gene's germline CDR1 is SQVTM and CDR2 ANQGSEA. Written as DNA, the CDR3 is TGCAGCGAAGGACAGGGGGGAGATACGCGGTATTTT. Its protein is CSEGQGGDTRYF.